The rows below give T cell receptor beta chains drawn from one sample of a study of blood T cell repertoires in COVID-19. The data were produced by immunoSEQ multiplex PCR, yet TCRdb's version contains in-frame clones alone and is incomplete. Here the sample spans about 150,000 clones, 75% to 90% being singletons. Sequenced: PBMCs or T cells enriched from blood (not recorded which). These receptors all stem from a woman aged 40-49 years who had been exposed to COVID-19. The CDR3 runs from the conserved cysteine through the conserved F or W. The D gene is left open where the match is weak. Not all rows give a size; the values are once, few, many and, for expanded clones, a class.

cdr3_length | j_call | v_call | clone_size | d_call | cdr3_aa | cdr3_nt
15 | TRBJ2-7 | TRBV7-2 | . | . | CASSLWTDSSYEQYF | TGTGCCAGCAGCCTTTGGACAGACAGCTCCTACGAGCAGTACTTC
13 | TRBJ1-1 | TRBV29-1 | . | TRBD1 | CSSSDRVNTEAFF | TGCAGCTCCTCAGACAGGGTGAACACTGAAGCTTTCTTT
16 | TRBJ1-3 | TRBV7-9 | . | . | CASSLDPGFSGNTIYF | TGTGCCAGCAGCTTAGATCCGGGATTCTCTGGAAACACCATATATTTT
18 | TRBJ1-4 | TRBV7-2 | . | TRBD1 | CASSLSGGAGTGVKKLFF | TGTGCCAGCAGCTTAAGTGGTGGAGCGGGGACAGGGGTAAAAAAACTGTTTTTT
16 | TRBJ2-3 | TRBV18 | . | . | CASSNGISEGTDTQYF | TGTGCCAGCTCAAATGGAATTAGTGAGGGCACAGATACGCAGTATTTT
16 | TRBJ1-5 | TRBV3-1/TRBV3-2 | once | . | CASSQDRGLDNQPQHF | TGTGCCAGCAGCCAAGACAGGGGTTTAGACAATCAGCCCCAGCATTTT
16 | TRBJ1-5 | TRBV7-8 | . | . | CASSSHRVPRNQPQHF | TGTGCCAGCAGCTCACACAGGGTCCCGAGGAATCAGCCCCAGCATTTT
16 | TRBJ2-3 | TRBV5-1 | . | TRBD1 | CASSLVRQGRTDTQYF | TGCGCCAGCAGCTTGGTACGACAGGGAAGGACAGATACGCAGTATTTT
15 | TRBJ2-5 | TRBV7-3 | . | TRBD2 | CASSLSGGASETQYF | TGTGCCAGCAGCCTCAGCGGGGGGGCCAGCGAGACCCAGTACTTC
14 | TRBJ1-2 | TRBV5-1 | . | TRBD1 | CASSQTTGNYGYTF | TGCGCCAGCAGCCAAACGACAGGGAACTATGGCTACACCTTC
17 | TRBJ2-4 | TRBV7-2 | . | . | CASSLALGSPAKNIQYF | TGTGCCAGCAGCTTGGCCCTCGGGAGTCCGGCCAAAAACATTCAGTACTTC
14 | TRBJ1-6 | TRBV5-1 | once | . | CASSVPGTNSPLHF | TGCGCCAGCAGCGTCCCCGGGACAAATTCACCCCTCCACTTT
13 | TRBJ1-1 | TRBV19 | . | . | CASSMGQLIEAFF | TGTGCCAGTAGTATGGGGCAGTTGATAGAAGCTTTCTTT
15 | TRBJ1-2 | TRBV5-4 | once | TRBD1 | CASSLERQGTQGYTF | TGTGCCAGCAGCTTGGAACGACAGGGGACGCAGGGCTACACCTTC
14 | TRBJ2-3 | TRBV7-2 | . | . | CASSLRHSTDTQYF | TGTGCCAGCAGTCTCCGACACAGCACAGATACGCAGTATTTT
14 | TRBJ2-7 | TRBV19 | . | TRBD1 | CASKTGTGAYEQYF | TGTGCCAGTAAAACCGGGACAGGTGCCTACGAGCAGTACTTC
16 | TRBJ2-7 | TRBV2 | . | TRBD2 | CATPKDLTSGGYEQYF | TGTGCCACACCTAAAGATTTGACTAGCGGGGGCTACGAGCAGTACTTC
18 | TRBJ1-5 | TRBV27 | . | TRBD1 | CASSLTRQGVNSNQPQHF | TGTGCCAGCAGTCTAACGCGACAGGGAGTTAATAGCAATCAGCCCCAGCATTTT
15 | TRBJ2-7 | TRBV21-1 | . | . | CASSKNTPENYEQYF | TGTGCCAGCAGCAAAAACACCCCTGAAAACTACGAGCAGTACTTC
12 | TRBJ1-2 | TRBV28 | . | . | CASSFMEYGYTF | TGTGCCAGCAGTTTTATGGAGTATGGCTACACCTTC
13 | TRBJ2-1 | TRBV12-3/TRBV12-4 | once | TRBD1 | CASSPTGWHEQFF | TGTGCCAGCAGTCCGACAGGGTGGCATGAGCAGTTCTTC
17 | TRBJ1-1 | TRBV3-1/TRBV3-2 | once | . | CASSQSPRGVRSTEAFF | TGTGCCAGCAGCCAGAGTCCCAGGGGCGTTCGTTCGACTGAAGCTTTCTTT
15 | TRBJ1-1 | TRBV3-1/TRBV3-2 | . | . | CASSHQGWRETEAFF | TGTGCCAGCAGCCATCAGGGTTGGCGTGAGACTGAAGCTTTCTTT
15 | TRBJ1-6 | TRBV5-1 | . | TRBD1 | CASSPPGQGNSPLHF | TGCGCCAGCAGCCCACCGGGACAGGGCAATTCACCCCTCCACTTT
14 | TRBJ1-3 | TRBV19 | . | TRBD1 | CASSSWDSQDTIYF | TGTGCCAGTAGTTCTTGGGACAGCCAAGACACCATATATTTT
19 | TRBJ2-3 | TRBV4-1 | . | TRBD2 | CASSQEWGGLAGRTDTQYF | TGCGCCAGCAGCCAAGAATGGGGGGGACTAGCGGGACGCACAGATACGCAGTATTTT
16 | TRBJ2-1 | TRBV27 | . | TRBD2 | CASSSELAGVGNEQFF | TGTGCCAGCAGTTCCGAACTAGCGGGAGTGGGCAATGAGCAGTTCTTC
16 | TRBJ2-7 | TRBV5-1 | . | TRBD2 | CASSFGSGLAQLEQYF | TGCGCCAGCAGCTTTGGGTCGGGACTAGCTCAATTGGAGCAGTACTTC
15 | TRBJ1-2 | TRBV5-6 | . | . | CASSFPTQTFYGYTF | TGTGCCAGCAGCTTTCCGACACAGACCTTCTATGGCTACACCTTC
15 | TRBJ2-5 | TRBV7-9 | . | . | CASSFGGGGQETQYF | TGTGCCAGCAGCTTCGGCGGAGGAGGCCAAGAGACCCAGTACTTC
14 | TRBJ1-1 | TRBV5-4 | . | . | CASSPTGGLSEAFF | TGTGCCAGCAGCCCGACGGGAGGGCTGTCTGAAGCTTTCTTT
11 | TRBJ1-2 | TRBV19 | . | TRBD1 | CASRAGGGYTF | TGTGCCAGTAGGGCAGGGGGAGGCTACACCTTC
15 | TRBJ2-1 | TRBV19 | . | TRBD1 | CASSMSGTGRNEQFF | TGTGCCAGTAGTATGTCTGGGACAGGGAGGAATGAGCAGTTCTTC
14 | TRBJ2-3 | TRBV11-2 | . | TRBD1 | CASRHTGVPDTQYF | TGTGCCAGCAGACATACAGGGGTTCCAGATACGCAGTATTTT
11 | TRBJ2-1 | TRBV3-1/TRBV3-2 | . | . | CASTLGAEQFF | TGTGCCAGCACCTTGGGGGCGGAGCAGTTCTTC
15 | TRBJ1-5 | TRBV28 | . | . | CASSSSGDLNQPQHF | TGTGCCAGCAGTTCGTCCGGGGATCTCAATCAGCCCCAGCATTTT
15 | TRBJ1-5 | TRBV4-1 | once | . | CASSHNQDSNQPQHF | TGCGCCAGCAGCCACAACCAGGATAGCAATCAGCCCCAGCATTTT
17 | TRBJ2-4 | TRBV19 | . | TRBD1 | CASSGPLGGGAKNIQYF | TGTGCCAGTAGTGGACCACTAGGGGGCGGTGCCAAAAACATTCAGTACTTC
14 | TRBJ1-1 | TRBV10-3 | . | . | CAIRAGEYGTEAFF | TGTGCCATCAGGGCAGGGGAGTATGGCACTGAAGCTTTCTTT
14 | TRBJ2-2 | TRBV13 | . | . | CASSIRTVAGELFF | TGTGCCAGCAGCATAAGGACAGTAGCCGGGGAGCTGTTTTTT
15 | TRBJ1-5 | TRBV3-1/TRBV3-2 | . | TRBD1 | CASSQDPGQGGPQHF | TGTGCCAGCAGCCAAGATCCCGGACAGGGGGGGCCCCAGCATTTT
12 | TRBJ1-1 | TRBV3-1/TRBV3-2 | . | TRBD1 | CASKQGSAEAFF | TGTGCCAGTAAACAGGGGAGTGCTGAAGCTTTCTTT
15 | TRBJ2-7 | TRBV7-2 | . | . | CASSLYQGTAYEQYF | TGTGCCAGCAGCTTATATCAGGGGACGGCCTACGAGCAGTACTTC
15 | TRBJ1-2 | TRBV27 | . | . | CASSLSRGGLYGYTF | TGTGCCAGCAGTTTATCACGCGGAGGGCTCTATGGCTACACCTTC
13 | TRBJ2-7 | TRBV2 | . | . | CASIHTTDDEQYF | TGTGCCAGCATACACACTACCGACGACGAGCAGTACTTC
14 | TRBJ1-5 | TRBV15 | . | . | CATSWSTANQPQHF | TGTGCCACCAGCTGGTCAACAGCTAATCAGCCCCAGCATTTT
16 | TRBJ2-1 | TRBV18 | . | . | CASSPPRQSSYNEQFF | TGTGCCAGCTCACCACCCAGGCAGAGCTCCTACAATGAGCAGTTCTTC
12 | TRBJ1-6 | TRBV27 | . | . | CASSLTNSPLHF | TGTGCCAGCAGTTTAACAAATTCACCCCTCCACTTT
16 | TRBJ2-5 | TRBV7-7 | . | TRBD1 | CASSRDNSGGYETQYF | TGTGCCAGCAGCCGTGATAACTCAGGGGGTTACGAGACCCAGTACTTC
12 | TRBJ1-3 | TRBV7-2 | . | . | CASRDRGNTIYF | TGTGCCAGCAGAGACAGGGGAAACACCATATATTTT
12 | TRBJ2-7 | TRBV5-6 | . | TRBD1 | CASSVTGVEQYF | TGTGCCAGCAGCGTGACAGGGGTAGAGCAGTACTTC
13 | TRBJ1-2 | TRBV28 | . | . | CASSLGQNYGYTF | TGTGCCAGCAGTTTAGGACAGAACTATGGCTACACCTTC
14 | TRBJ1-5 | TRBV6-5 | . | . | CASSYGGLNQPQHF | TGTGCCAGCAGTTACGGGGGACTAAATCAGCCCCAGCATTTT
13 | TRBJ2-2 | TRBV24-1 | . | . | CATSDRQAGELFF | TGTGCCACCAGTGATCGACAGGCCGGGGAGCTGTTTTTT